A single sample is the source of the 17 T cell receptor beta chains below, sequenced in a study of blood T cell repertoires in COVID-19. Using immunoSEQ multiplex PCR, the repertoire was profiled, and TCRdb retains in-frame clones only, with some absent. The table records about 110,000 clones, around 64% of them present only once. The sample comprised peripheral blood. These receptors were taken from a middle-aged woman with acute or convalescent COVID-19.

This chain connects TRBV28 to TRBJ1-5; 8 bases fit TRBD1. From germline, CDR1 is MDHEN and CDR2 SYDVKM. The CDR3 extends over 18 amino acids. Unmatched junction bases numbered 14, after V lost 1 base and J lost 6 bases. DNA of the CDR3: TGTGCCAGCAGTTTATTAGAGATTGGCAGGGGGCAGGTTCAGCCCCAGCATTTT. It encodes CASSLLEIGRGQVQPQHF.

This chain uses TRBV19 with TRBJ2-2, with D possibly being TRBD1 (6 bases). Germline V gene sequence: CDR1 LNHDA, CDR2 SQIVND (reference sequence). V was shortened by 4 bases and J by 3 bases, with 15 bases between the two germline ends. There are 16 residues in the CDR3. The CDR3 loop reads CASSRSQGRYTGELFF. CDR3 DNA sequence: TGTGCCAGTAGTAGGTCACAGGGAAGGTACACCGGGGAGCTGTTTTTT.

The J gene is TRBJ1-2, the V gene TRBV10-3; D is perhaps TRBD1 (5 bases). The CDR3 sequence is 14 residues long. Deletions cut 2 bases from V and 5 bases from J, with 12 bases between. The V gene's germline CDR1 is ENHRY and CDR2 SYGVKD. CDR3 sequence: CAISEEGAGYGYTF. For the CDR3, the DNA is TGTGCCATCAGTGAGGAAGGGGCAGGATATGGCTACACCTTC.

The chain carries TRBV6-6 and TRBJ2-1; the match to TRBD2 covers 10 bases. Germline trimming cut 6 bases from V and 4 bases from J; bases unmatched to any gene: 6. CDR1 is MNHNY, CDR2 SVGAGI, per germline (reference sequence). This CDR3 has 15 amino acids. The CDR3 bases are TGTGCCAGCAGCTTTAGCGGGGGGACTTACAATGAGCAGTTCTTC. Translated: CASSFSGGTYNEQFF.

This chain links TRBV13 with TRBJ1-6; the D gene is possibly TRBD1 (5 bases). CDR3 size: 14 residues. CDR1 is PRHDT and CDR2 is FYEKMQ in the germline V gene (reference sequence). V lost 5 bases to trimming and J lost 6 bases, with 11 bases between them. The CDR3 loop is CASSPWGGNSPLHF. For the CDR3, the DNA is TGTGCCAGCAGCCCATGGGGGGGTAATTCACCCCTCCACTTT.

The chain couples TRBV6-6 to TRBJ1-3; D perhaps matches TRBD1 (5 bases). Germline V lookup: CDR1 MNHNY, CDR2 SVGAGI (reference sequence). This CDR3 is 11 amino acids long. V shed 5 bases and J shed 8 bases, with 7 bases lying between them. Here the CDR3 DNA reads TGTGCCAGCAGTGGGGGGTACACCATATATTTT. As protein: CASSGGYTIYF.

Ten or more counts support this clone. V and J are TRBV5-8 and TRBJ1-5; no clear D gene. The CDR3 is made up of 13 amino acids. Per the germline V gene, CDR1 is SGHTS and CDR2 is YDEGEE. Trimming stripped 0 bases from V and 4 bases from J, with 5 bases between. The CDR3 sequence is CASSLGINQPQHF. CDR3 in DNA: TGTGCCAGCAGCTTGGGTATTAATCAGCCCCAGCATTTT. The entire variable domain, with the rest obtained from reference TRBV5-8 and TRBJ1-5, is as follows: EAGVTQSPTHLIKTRGQQATLRCSPISGHTSVYWYQQALGLGLQFLLWYDEGEERNRGNFPPRFSGRQFPNYSSELNVNALELEDSALYLCASSLGINQPQHFGDGTRLSIL.

This clone was recorded once. This chain connects TRBV28 to TRBJ1-1, with D unclear. Germline V CDR1 and CDR2: MDHEN, SYDVKM. The CDR3 sequence is 13 residues long. V dropped 2 bases and J dropped 2 bases, with 6 bases sitting between them. CDR3 DNA: TGTGCCAGCAGTTTACGAGTTAACACTGAAGCTTTCTTT. It is translated as CASSLRVNTEAFF. The full variable domain, with the rest looked up from reference TRBV28 and TRBJ1-1, is DVKVTQSSRYLVKRTGEKVFLECVQDMDHENMFWYRQDPGLGLRLIYFSYDVKMKEKGDIPEGYSVSREKKERFSLILESASTNQTSMYLCASSLRVNTEAFFGQGTRLTVV.

The CDR3 sequence: CASSSGQGMWGYTF. The DNA for the CDR3 is TGTGCCAGCAGCTCGGGACAGGGGATGTGGGGCTACACCTTC. This chain joins TRBV3-1 (or the pseudogene TRBV3-2) and TRBJ1-2, with 10 bases lining up with TRBD1. In germline, CDR1 is LGHDT, CDR2 YNNKEL (reference sequence). The ends lost 5 bases at V and 8 bases at J; junction bases unmatched: 8. This CDR3 is built from 14 residues.

The chain has TRBV6-6 and TRBJ2-7; 11 bases fit TRBD2. Germline CDR1 is MNHNY and CDR2 is SVGAGI (reference sequence). The V gene end was trimmed by 6 bases and the J gene end by 4 bases; junction bases not matched to a gene: 5. The CDR3 runs to 14 residues. The CDR3 DNA reads TGTGCCAGCAGCAGTAGCGGGGGGGAATACGAGCAGTACTTC. Its translation is CASSSSGGEYEQYF.

The chain employs TRBV5-4 and TRBJ2-5; 7 bases line up with TRBD2. The ends lost 6 bases at V and 2 bases at J; junction bases unmatched: 10. Germline CDR1 and CDR2: SGHNT and YYREEE (reference sequence). This CDR3 is built from 15 residues. The CDR3: CASTSAASGQETQYF. The CDR3 DNA sequence: TGTGCCAGCACCAGTGCGGCTAGCGGACAAGAGACCCAGTACTTC. Looking up the rest from reference TRBV5-4 and TRBJ2-5 gives the full variable domain: ETGVTQSPTHLIKTRGQQVTLRCSSQSGHNTVSWYQQALGQGPQFIFQYYREEENGRGNFPPRFSGLQFPNYSSELNVNALELDDSALYLCASTSAASGQETQYFGPGTRLLVL.

The chain joins TRBV10-2 to TRBJ2-7, with D perhaps matching TRBD1 (5 bases). V was trimmed by 3 bases and J by 2 bases, leaving 11 bases between them. The CDR3 contains 14 residues. CDR1 WSHSY and CDR2 SAAADI come from the germline V gene. CDR3 DNA sequence: TGCGCCAGCAGTGAAGGGGTTCGGACCTACGAGCAGTACTTC. Protein sequence: CASSEGVRTYEQYF.

V and J are TRBV5-6 and TRBJ2-7, with TRBD1 matching over 9 bases. V dropped 3 bases and J dropped 6; count of bases not matched to a gene: 7. The V gene's germline CDR1 is SGHDT and CDR2 YYEEEE. The length of the CDR3 is 14 residues. CDR3 coding DNA: TGTGCCAGCAGCTCCGGACAGGGGTGGGGCGAGCAGTACTTC. Its translation is CASSSGQGWGEQYF.

A few counts support this clone. The rearrangement links TRBV7-2 to TRBJ2-3, with 11 bases aligning to TRBD2. This CDR3 spans 16 amino acids. The V gene end was trimmed by 4 bases and the J gene end by 6 bases; junction bases not matched to a gene: 9. Germline assignment: CDR1 SGHTA and CDR2 FQGNSA. The chain's CDR3 is CASSYIAGGPGDTQYF. The CDR3 nucleotides are TGTGCCAGCAGCTACATAGCGGGGGGGCCAGGGGATACGCAGTATTTT. Looking up the rest from reference TRBV7-2 and TRBJ2-3 gives the full variable domain: GAGVSQSPSNKVTEKGKDVELRCDPISGHTALYWYRQSLGQGLEFLIYFQGNSAPDKSGLPSDRFSAERTGGSVSTLTIQRTQQEDSAVYLCASSYIAGGPGDTQYFGPGTRLTVL.

The J gene is TRBJ1-4, the V gene TRBV6-6, with D tentatively TRBD1 (6 bases). With 2 bases removed from V and 8 bases from J, the gap between germline ends came to 18 bases. The CDR3 totals 16 residues. CDR1 and CDR2 (germline): MNHNY, SVGAGI (reference sequence). CDR3 DNA sequence: TGTGCCAGCAGTTACGGGGGGGCGGGCCGTCGGGAAAAACTGTTTTTT. Amino acid sequence: CASSYGGAGRREKLFF.

This chain joins TRBV5-1 and TRBJ2-7, with TRBD1 matching 9 bases. This CDR3 has 15 residues. J gave up 5 bases and V 0 bases, and 6 bases lay outside the gene matches. CDR1 and CDR2 from the germline V gene are SGHRS and YFSETQ. CDR3: CASSLVGTGNNEQYF. The CDR3 bases are TGCGCCAGCAGCTTGGTCGGGACAGGGAACAACGAGCAGTACTTC.

This clone has at least ten counts. The gene calls are TRBV6-4 and TRBJ2-3, with 8 bases matching TRBD2. The CDR3 covers 15 residues. V lost 6 bases to trimming and J lost 0 bases; unmatched junction nucleotides: 5. Germline-derived CDR1 and CDR2 are MRHNA and SNTAGT. CDR3 sequence: CASRDSGASTDTQYF. For the CDR3, the DNA is TGTGCCAGCAGAGATAGCGGGGCTAGCACAGATACGCAGTATTTT.